The entry below gives a single T cell receptor (beta chain) sequence along with its context. This clonotype appeared many times. Its antigen target is currently unknown. No base quality values were provided; no much bigger clone lies one nucleotide off. Sequencing used an Illumina HiSeq 1500. The raw public reads went through TCRdb reprocessing: fastp at Q25, MiXCR clone calling, in-frame beta chains kept. Merged by CDR3 protein, the rows form single entries marked with the most common genes and DNA. The sample yields 100,000 to 150,000 distinct CDR3 sequences; roughly a quarter were counted once. The ten largest clones capture approximately 35% of the sample. The sample is drawn from a study of T cell repertoires in cytomegalovirus infection (dated by TCRdb to between 2018 and 2021). Regarding the complete study: Donor HLA type was relevant to the analysis, as public TCR beta signatures indicated carriage of CMV infection together with the matching HLA type.

The paper's findings and limits, for the study overall: The ex vivo response was dominated by HLA-C-restricted CMV-specific TCR beta clonotypes, which also provided the single most frequent clonotype in two of eight donors. In both this cohort and an independent roughly 350-donor cohort, the cumulative frequency of public TCR beta family members distinguished carriers of CMV infection plus the relevant HLA type.

The sequenced sample consisted of PBMCs, sequenced either directly or after in vitro stimulation (not recorded which). The receptor comes from a human donor in good health (CMV status not recorded). Some clones in this sample may be carry-over from other donors' samples.

The bases are TGTGCCAGCAGTTCCGGACGGGTAACAGATACGCAGTATTTT. This is translated as CASSSGRVTDTQYF. Here the chain combines TRBV7-2 and TRBJ2-3; the D segment cannot be called with confidence. Trimming removed 6 bases from V and 3 bases from J, leaving 13 bases between the germline ends. CDR1 SGHTA and CDR2 FQGNSA were looked up in the germline V gene. There are 14 amino acids in the CDR3, from cysteine to phenylalanine inclusive. The entry retains the CDR3 DNA only, 42 bases that are in frame from base 1.